The T cell receptor beta chain under discussion was sequenced for a study of blood T cell repertoires in COVID-19. In the original analysis: Scientists estimated how many nucleated cells there were by amplifying reference gene primers. Produced via immunoSEQ multiplex PCR; TCRdb's table is partial and in-frame only. That table is the source of V, J and clone size, and D and trimming were worked out from the DNA. Of 150,000 to 200,000 clones listed, roughly 80% are singletons. A Seattle source enrolled patients during active infection and followed them longitudinally. Looked up from germline, CDR1 is SGHKS and CDR2 is YYEKEE (reference sequence). The CDR3 is 15 amino acids. V was trimmed by 2 bases and J by 4 bases, leaving 15 bases between them.

This sequence originates from a woman in her 70s with COVID-19, enrolled during active disease. The chain couples TRBV5-5 to TRBJ1-1, with D perhaps TRBD1 (6 bases). The sequenced material came from peripheral blood. The CDR3 DNA reads as TGTGCCAGCAGCTTCCCACAGGGTCGAGTCACTGAAGCTTTCTTT. It yields the protein CASSFPQGRVTEAFF. Complete variable domain (other parts from reference TRBV5-5 and TRBJ1-1): DAGVTQSPTHLIKTRGQQVTLRCSPISGHKSVSWYQQVLGQGPQFIFQYYEKEERGRGNFPDRFSARQFPNYSSELNVNALLLGDSALYLCASSFPQGRVTEAFFGQGTRLTVV.